The 31 T cell receptor beta chains listed next were all sequenced from one sample in a study of beta chain features in type 1 diabetes. These receptors' targets are unknown. Whole-study findings and limits: People with Type 1 diabetes carried modestly yet significantly shorter TCRB CDR3s in all four CD4+ subsets.

The whole isolated RNA underwent reverse transcription, so sequencing captured expressed TCRB transcripts. Some clones are missing from TCRdb's copy, which holds only in-frame ones; the method was immunoSEQ multiplex PCR. Of a few hundred thousand clones in the sample, 9.6% are singletons; the top ten hold over 0.45%. Sequencing input: central memory CD4+ T cells from blood. All receptors come from a man aged 30 to 39 with type 1 diabetes.

The rearrangement uses TRBV7-9 and TRBJ2-7; tentatively, D is TRBD1 or TRBD2 (6 bases each). Germline V gene lookup returns CDR1 SEHNR and CDR2 FQNEAQ (reference sequence). CDR3 size: 13 residues. The V and J ends lost 10 bases and 3 bases respectively, with 16 bases between them. The CDR3 DNA reads TGTGCCACCAAACGGGGGCAGGGCTACGAGCAGTACTTC. It encodes CATKRGQGYEQYF.

The chain combines TRBV7-2 with TRBJ1-5; D is uncertain. Per the germline V gene, CDR1 is SGHTA and CDR2 is FQGNSA. The V end lost 1 base, the J end lost 9 bases, and 16 bases lay between the germline ends. The CDR3 sequence is 15 residues long. CDR3: CASSLVAHVDGPQHF. The CDR3 DNA reads TGTGCCAGCAGCTTAGTGGCCCATGTAGATGGGCCCCAGCATTTT.

This clone was found a few times. The chain carries TRBV11-1 and TRBJ2-7; TRBD2 aligns across 8 bases. Losses at the gene ends were 7 bases for V and 4 bases for J; bases not matched to a gene: 9. CDR1 is SGHAT, CDR2 FQDESV, per germline (reference sequence). The CDR3 runs to 14 residues. CDR3: CASTSSGSKYEQYF. The CDR3 DNA is TGTGCCAGCACTTCGAGCGGGAGTAAGTACGAGCAGTACTTC.

The CDR3 region is CASSLSGPLTYGYTF. In DNA, the CDR3 is TGTGCCAGCAGCTTGTCTGGGCCGCTCACCTATGGCTACACCTTC. The chain joins TRBV5-4 to TRBJ1-2; D call uncertain. Trimming stripped 1 base from V and 4 bases from J, with 14 bases between. The CDR3 spans 15 residues. The germline CDR1 and CDR2 sequences are SGHNT and YYREEE (reference sequence).

This clone has more than one count but fewer than ten. This CDR3 reads CASSEYRDSIYGYTF. CDR3 bases: TGTGCCAGCTCTGAATACCGGGACAGCATCTATGGCTACACCTTC. V usage is TRBV18 and J usage is TRBJ1-2, with 7 bases aligning to TRBD1. Germline CDR1 reads KGHSH; CDR2 reads LQKENI. This CDR3 region has 15 residues. V lost 6 bases to trimming and J lost 4 bases; unmatched junction nucleotides: 11.

The rearrangement joins TRBV11-2 to TRBJ2-3; D is undetermined. The length of the CDR3 is 15 residues. The germline gives CDR1 SGHAT, CDR2 FQNNGV. With 3 bases removed from V and 4 bases from J, the gap between germline ends came to 14 bases. CDR3 residues: CASSFLVVSPDTQYF. DNA for the CDR3: TGTGCCAGCAGCTTCCTCGTGGTTAGCCCAGATACGCAGTATTTT.

This clone was detected a few times. The chain is built from TRBV30 and TRBJ1-5; 9 bases align to TRBD1. Germline assignment: CDR1 GTSNPN and CDR2 SVGIG (reference sequence). The CDR3 runs 16 residues. With V trimmed by 0 bases and J by 0 bases, 3 bases remained unmatched. The DNA for the CDR3 is TGTGCCTGGAGTGTCAGGACAGGGGCTAGCAATCAGCCCCAGCATTTT. This sequence encodes CAWSVRTGASNQPQHF.

In its sample, this clone was seen many times. This chain uses TRBV6-1 with TRBJ2-1, with D uncertain. The CDR3 spans 16 residues. Trimming removed 2 bases from V and 8 bases from J, with 19 bases in between. Germline loops: CDR1 MNHNS, CDR2 SASEGT. CDR3 sequence: CASSELVDTNSHEQFF. The CDR3 nucleotides are TGTGCCAGCAGTGAATTAGTGGATACTAATAGCCATGAGCAGTTCTTC.

The chain couples TRBV30 to TRBJ1-5; D perhaps matches TRBD1 (6 bases). The ends were cut back, 6 bases at V and 4 bases at J, with 16 bases in the middle. CDR3 length equals 14 residues. CDR1 is GTSNPN and CDR2 is SVGIG in the germline V gene (reference sequence). CDR3: CACTGGLENQPQHF. DNA for the CDR3: TGTGCCTGCACCGGGGGGCTCGAAAATCAGCCCCAGCATTTT.

This clone came up a few times. The chain's CDR3 is CASTFRPGRRNTEAFF. The CDR3, as DNA: TGTGCCAGCACCTTCCGCCCAGGGCGGCGGAACACTGAAGCTTTCTTT. The chain links TRBV28 to TRBJ1-1; a possible D gene is TRBD1 (5 bases). The V gene's germline CDR1 is MDHEN and CDR2 SYDVKM. The V and J ends lost 7 bases and 1 base respectively, with 19 bases between them. The CDR3 has 16 residues.

The rearrangement links TRBV6-6 to TRBJ1-1; D call uncertain. The V and J ends lost 3 bases and 8 bases respectively, with 10 bases between them. This CDR3 contains 12 residues. CDR1 is MNHNY and CDR2 is SVGAGI in the germline V gene (reference sequence). Here the CDR3 reads CASSYAIREAFF. CDR3 sequence (DNA): TGTGCCAGCAGTTATGCTATAAGGGAAGCTTTCTTT.

The chain links TRBV6-5 to TRBJ2-1, with 8 bases aligning to TRBD1. This CDR3 comprises 14 residues. Germline V gene lookup returns CDR1 MNHEY and CDR2 SVGAGI. With V trimmed by 8 bases and J by 5 bases, 8 bases remained unmatched. The CDR3 sequence is CASGYRGNNNEQFF. CDR3 coding DNA: TGTGCCAGCGGGTACAGGGGGAACAACAATGAGCAGTTCTTC.

In this sample, this clone turned up a few times. This rearrangement joins TRBV7-9 to TRBJ1-2; 12 positions agree with TRBD1. Trimming at V came to 1 base and at J to 3 bases, leaving 6 bases not matched to a gene. Germline V gene lookup returns CDR1 SEHNR and CDR2 FQNEAQ (reference sequence). There are 17 residues in the CDR3. The CDR3 DNA sequence: TGTGCCAGCAGCTTAGAAATCGGGACAGGGGGCGACTATGGCTACACCTTC. Translation: CASSLEIGTGGDYGYTF.

The chain has TRBV5-4 and TRBJ1-2; 7 bases match TRBD1. CDR1 is SGHNT, CDR2 YYREEE, per germline (reference sequence). The ends lost 3 bases at V and 3 bases at J; junction bases unmatched: 5. The CDR3 sequence is 14 residues long. The CDR3 reads CASSSGGGDYGYTF. In nucleotides, the CDR3 is TGTGCCAGCAGCTCTGGAGGGGGCGACTATGGCTACACCTTC.

This clone has only a few counts. This specimen includes other DNA sequences encoding the same CDR3. The gene calls are TRBV7-8 and TRBJ1-5; 7 nucleotides line up with TRBD1. The CDR3 covers 14 residues. J gave up 3 bases and V 3 bases, and 2 bases lay outside the gene matches. Germline values: CDR1 SGHVS, CDR2 FQNEAQ. The CDR3 sequence: CASSLGQINQPQHF. CDR3 in DNA: TGTGCCAGCAGCTTGGGACAGATCAATCAGCCCCAGCATTTT.

V and J are TRBV20-1 and TRBJ2-5, with D unclear. Trimming cost V 3 bases and J 5 bases, with 7 bases left between them. The germline V gene has CDR1 DFQATT and CDR2 SNEGSKA (reference sequence). The CDR3 has 11 residues. The CDR3 DNA reads as TGCAGTGCTAGGTTTCAGGAGACCCAGTACTTC. Translated, it gives CSARFQETQYF.

This clone was found many times. This sequence joins TRBV4-3 and TRBJ1-3, with D maybe TRBD1 (6 bases). CDR3 length equals 15 residues. The ends were cut back, 0 bases at V and 4 bases at J, with 10 bases in the middle. Germline assignment: CDR1 LGHNA and CDR2 YSLEER. Here the CDR3 DNA reads TGCGCCAGCAGCCAAGATTCCGGGACAGGAAACACCATATATTTT. Its protein product is CASSQDSGTGNTIYF.

This clone showed up many times. The chain couples TRBV27 to TRBJ2-2, with 8 bases aligning to TRBD1. The CDR3 is made up of 14 amino acids. Germline CDR1 and CDR2: MNHEY and SMNVEV (reference sequence). Germline trimming cut 6 bases from V and 6 bases from J; bases unmatched to any gene: 6. CDR3 nucleotide sequence: TGTGCCAGCAGGTCAGGGGGCGAAGCCGGGGAGCTGTTTTTT. This encodes CASRSGGEAGELFF.

The V and J genes are TRBV7-2 and TRBJ2-1; TRBD2 is a possible D gene (6 bases). CDR1 and CDR2 from the germline V gene are SGHTA and FQGNSA. This CDR3 has 15 amino acids. V lost 5 bases to trimming and J lost 5 bases, with 16 bases between them. The CDR3 sequence: CASSILMSGDNEQFF. DNA for the CDR3: TGTGCCAGCAGCATTCTCATGTCGGGGGACAATGAGCAGTTCTTC.

Only a few counts were recorded for this clone. This rearrangement joins TRBV5-1 to TRBJ2-5; D call uncertain. Germline loops: CDR1 SGHRS, CDR2 YFSETQ. Deletions cut 2 bases from V and 5 bases from J, with 10 bases between. CDR3 length: 13 amino acids. CDR3: CASSFYARETQYF. CDR3 sequence (DNA): TGCGCCAGCAGCTTCTACGCAAGGGAGACCCAGTACTTC. The entire variable domain, with the rest obtained from reference TRBV5-1 and TRBJ2-5, is as follows: KAGVTQTPRYLIKTRGQQVTLSCSPISGHRSVSWYQQTPGQGLQFLFEYFSETQRNKGNFPGRFSGRQFSNSRSEMNVSTLELGDSALYLCASSFYARETQYFGPGTRLLVL.

This clone appeared a single time. The J gene is TRBJ2-7, the V gene TRBV6-5; D not resolved. The ends were cut back, 6 bases at V and 2 bases at J, with 14 bases in the middle. This CDR3 comprises 14 residues. Germline loops: CDR1 MNHEY, CDR2 SVGAGI. DNA of the CDR3: TGTGCCAGCAGAATGGCGCTAGGCCCCTACGAGCAGTACTTC. It yields the protein CASRMALGPYEQYF.

This clone was counted a few times. This chain uses TRBV10-2 with TRBJ2-7, with 8 bases that match TRBD2. The trim removed 7 bases at V and 4 bases at J, leaving 3 bases unmatched. This CDR3 comprises 12 residues. Germline values: CDR1 WSHSY, CDR2 SAAADI. The DNA of the CDR3 is TGCGCCAGCAAAGCGGGAGCTTACGAGCAGTACTTC. Residues: CASKAGAYEQYF.

The V gene is TRBV5-1, the J gene TRBJ1-5; TRBD1 matches 9 bases. In germline, CDR1 is SGHRS, CDR2 YFSETQ. V lost 4 bases, J lost 2 bases, and 4 bases stayed unmatched. This CDR3 region has 15 residues. Here the CDR3 DNA reads TGCGCCAGCAGCGAGGGACAGGGCGGCAATCAGCCCCAGCATTTT. This translates into CASSEGQGGNQPQHF.

The chain joins TRBV4-3 to TRBJ2-5; D is perhaps TRBD2 (6 bases). Germline loops: CDR1 LGHNA, CDR2 YSLEER. This CDR3 is 18 amino acids long. V was pared by 0 bases and J by 3 bases, with 20 bases between. CDR3 nucleotide sequence: TGCGCCAGCAGCCAAGATCTTAATAAGGGACTTTGGGAAGAGACCCAGTACTTC. Its translation: CASSQDLNKGLWEETQYF.

Only a few counts were recorded for this clone. The chain recombines TRBV28 with TRBJ1-6; D uncertain. Germline V gene data show CDR1 as MDHEN and CDR2 as SYDVKM. V shed 3 bases and J shed 14 bases, with 14 bases lying between them. CDR3 length: 13 residues. The CDR3 loop reads CASSFDRRRTLHF. The CDR3 bases are TGTGCCAGCAGTTTCGACCGTCGCAGGACCCTCCACTTT. The full variable domain, with the rest looked up from reference TRBV28 and TRBJ1-6, is DVKVTQSSRYLVKRTGEKVFLECVQDMDHENMFWYRQDPGLGLRLIYFSYDVKMKEKGDIPEGYSVSREKKERFSLILESASTNQTSMYLCASSFDRRRTLHFGNGTRLTVT.

The chain employs TRBV6-1 and TRBJ2-5, with TRBD1 identical over 7 bases. CDR3 length: 14 residues. V was clipped by 8 bases and J by 4 bases; unmatched bases: 10. Germline V CDR1 and CDR2: MNHNS, SASEGT. CDR3 in DNA: TGTGCCAGCGCGACGGGCAGGGACAGAGAGACCCAGTACTTC. It yields the protein CASATGRDRETQYF.

J is TRBJ1-5 and V is TRBV7-2; 8 bases agree with TRBD1. The germline gives CDR1 SGHTA, CDR2 FQGNSA. The V segment lost 6 bases and the J segment 4 bases; nucleotides outside the gene matches: 11. CDR3 length: 16 amino acids. Here the CDR3 DNA reads TGTGCCAGCAGTTCTCATTTACGGACAGGGAATCAGCCCCAGCATTTT. Translated: CASSSHLRTGNQPQHF.

Remarks on this clone: The missing conserved phenylalanine or tryptophan at the end of this CDR3 makes a read error likely. J is TRBJ1-1 and V is TRBV7-9; D call uncertain. Between the trimmed V and J ends, which lost 4 bases and 6 bases, there was a span of 21 bases. This CDR3 region has 16 residues. The germline CDR1 and CDR2 sequences are SEHNR and FQNEAQ (reference sequence). CDR3 sequence reads: CASSSKSTRQDPEAFL. CDR3 in DNA: TGTGCCAGCAGCTCAAAGTCAACTCGACAAGACCCTGAAGCTTTCCTT.

This clone has more than one count but fewer than ten. Other DNA sequences within the sample encode an identical CDR3. This chain connects TRBV28 to TRBJ2-1; 8 bases match TRBD2. Trimming removed 5 bases from V and 7 bases from J; junction bases left unmatched: 13. The CDR3 is 16 amino acids. Germline V gene sequence: CDR1 MDHEN, CDR2 SYDVKM. For the CDR3, the DNA is TGTGCCAGCAGTCCCGGAGGTGGCGGGAGGACAAATGAGCAGTTCTTC. Translated, it gives CASSPGGGGRTNEQFF.

V usage is TRBV5-8 and J usage is TRBJ2-1, with 16 bases matching TRBD2. The germline V gene encodes CDR1 SGHTS and CDR2 YDEGEE. Trimming at V came to 3 bases and at J to 7 bases, leaving 1 base not matched to a gene. The CDR3 has 15 amino acids. The CDR3 sequence: CASSSGLAGGNEQFF. The DNA of the CDR3 is TGTGCCAGCAGCTCGGGACTAGCGGGAGGGAATGAGCAGTTCTTC. The full variable domain, rest sourced from reference TRBV5-8 and TRBJ2-1, is EAGVTQSPTHLIKTRGQQATLRCSPISGHTSVYWYQQALGLGLQFLLWYDEGEERNRGNFPPRFSGRQFPNYSSELNVNALELEDSALYLCASSSGLAGGNEQFFGPGTRLTVL.

This rearrangement joins TRBV19 to TRBJ1-5, with 7 bases fitting TRBD1. CDR3 length equals 16 residues. Germline V gene sequence: CDR1 LNHDA, CDR2 SQIVND (reference sequence). V was clipped by 5 bases and J by 8 bases; unmatched bases: 15. The CDR3 region is CASSPLWGDQGEPQHF. The CDR3 DNA reads TGTGCCAGTAGTCCTCTTTGGGGGGACCAGGGGGAGCCCCAGCATTTT.